This entry lists 29 T cell receptor beta chains sequenced from one sample in a study of blood T cell repertoires in COVID-19. Assay used: immunoSEQ multiplex PCR; TCRdb lists only in-frame clones, some missing. The table lists about 230,000 clones, around 80% of them singletons. Material for sequencing was peripheral blood. The receptors come from a woman between 35 and 50 years old who had recovered from COVID-19.

The chain recombines TRBV3-1 (or the pseudogene TRBV3-2) with TRBJ1-2; D is possibly TRBD1 (6 bases). Germline V CDR1 and CDR2: LGHDT, YNNKEL (reference sequence). The CDR3 consists of 12 residues. The V and J ends lost 6 bases and 7 bases respectively, with 12 bases between them. Written as DNA, the CDR3 is TGTGCCAGCAGGACACAGGGTACTGGCTACACCTTC. Protein product: CASRTQGTGYTF.

The gene calls are TRBV28 and TRBJ1-1; D ambiguous. In germline, CDR1 is MDHEN, CDR2 SYDVKM. This CDR3 spans 11 amino acids. V was clipped by 1 base and J by 5 bases, with 2 bases between them. CDR3 loop: CASSLLTEAFF. In DNA form, the CDR3 reads TGTGCCAGCAGTTTATTAACTGAAGCTTTCTTT. The full variable domain, its missing parts supplied by reference TRBV28 and TRBJ1-1, is DVKVTQSSRYLVKRTGEKVFLECVQDMDHENMFWYRQDPGLGLRLIYFSYDVKMKEKGDIPEGYSVSREKKERFSLILESASTNQTSMYLCASSLLTEAFFGQGTRLTVV.

The rearrangement uses TRBV7-2 and TRBJ2-1; D is unclear. Trimming removed 1 base from V and 7 bases from J, with 11 bases in between. The CDR3 contains 14 residues. CDR1 and CDR2 from the germline V gene are SGHTA and FQGNSA. The DNA of the CDR3 is TGTGCCAGCAGCTTAGATTACCGCGCAAATGAGCAGTTCTTC. It yields the protein CASSLDYRANEQFF.

The V gene is TRBV7-2, the J gene TRBJ2-7, with a tentative D call TRBD2 (5 bases). V was trimmed by 4 bases and J by 4 bases, leaving 14 bases between them. The CDR3 contains 14 residues. Germline CDR1 is SGHTA and CDR2 is FQGNSA. CDR3 loop: CASSSGLIQYEQYF. Written as DNA, the CDR3 is TGTGCCAGCAGCTCAGGACTCATCCAATACGAGCAGTACTTC.

This clone was seen a single time. For the CDR3, the DNA is TGTGCCAGCAGGTTCCCAGGAGGGGAGGATGAGACCCAGTACTTC. Its protein is CASRFPGGEDETQYF. The chain joins TRBV6-6 to TRBJ2-5, with D perhaps matching TRBD2 (6 bases). Trimming took 6 bases from V and 5 from J, leaving 19 bases between them. Germline lookup yields CDR1 MNHNY and CDR2 SVGAGI (reference sequence). This CDR3 contains 15 residues.

The genes are TRBV7-8 and TRBJ2-1, with D tentatively TRBD2 (5 bases). Germline V gene sequence: CDR1 SGHVS, CDR2 FQNEAQ. V was clipped by 2 bases and J by 8 bases, with 13 bases between them. The CDR3 is 14 amino acids. The CDR3 protein is CASSLSPSLDEQFF. The CDR3 DNA is TGTGCCAGCAGCTTATCGCCTAGCTTGGATGAGCAGTTCTTC.

The chain uses TRBV4-3 and TRBJ2-7, with D perhaps TRBD2 (5 bases). The length of the CDR3 is 15 residues. Between the trimmed V and J ends, which lost 0 bases and 2 bases, there was a span of 11 bases. The germline V gene has CDR1 LGHNA and CDR2 YSLEER. Written as DNA, the CDR3 is TGCGCCAGCAGCCAAGATAGCGTGAGTCCCTACGAGCAGTACTTC. Its translation: CASSQDSVSPYEQYF.

The chain carries TRBV19 and TRBJ2-3; TRBD1 aligns across 8 bases. Germline V gene data show CDR1 as LNHDA and CDR2 as SQIVND (reference sequence). J was trimmed by 0 bases and V by 6 bases; bases with no gene match: 5. The CDR3 length is 15 residues. In nucleotides, the CDR3 is TGTGCCAGTAGCCCGGGACAGGTGAGCACAGATACGCAGTATTTT. As protein: CASSPGQVSTDTQYF.

The rearrangement uses TRBV20-1 and TRBJ2-7; TRBD2 matches at 13 bases. Losses at the gene ends were 3 bases for V and 0 bases for J; bases not matched to a gene: 11. CDR3 length equals 18 residues. Per the germline V gene, CDR1 is DFQATT and CDR2 is SNEGSKA (reference sequence). The CDR3 region is CSASAPGLAGTSSYEQYF. CDR3 nucleotide sequence: TGCAGTGCTAGTGCTCCGGGACTAGCGGGGACCTCCTCCTACGAGCAGTACTTC.

The chain employs TRBV4-3 and TRBJ2-1, with D possibly matching TRBD2 (7 bases). The germline V gene has CDR1 LGHNA and CDR2 YSLEER. The CDR3 spans 17 residues. With 0 bases removed from V and 6 bases from J, the gap between germline ends came to 18 bases. The CDR3 sequence is CASSQDYYGGPPNEQFF. In nucleotides, the CDR3 is TGCGCCAGCAGCCAAGATTACTACGGGGGGCCGCCCAATGAGCAGTTCTTC.

This clone was counted a few times. The chain recombines TRBV6-2 or TRBV6-3 with TRBJ1-5; a weak D match, TRBD1 (6 bases). This CDR3 spans 17 amino acids. Germline lookup yields CDR1 MNHEY and CDR2 SVGEGT. The ends were cut back, 6 bases at V and 6 bases at J, with 24 bases in the middle. CDR3 bases: TGTGCCAGCAGCCAAACCTCCGGGACAATGTTTCTTCAGCCCCAGCATTTT. Its protein is CASSQTSGTMFLQPQHF.

The V and J genes are TRBV4-2 and TRBJ1-4, with D perhaps matching TRBD1 (5 bases). Trimming stripped 2 bases from V and 7 bases from J, with 11 bases between. CDR1 is LGHNA, CDR2 YNFKEQ, per germline. The CDR3 contains 14 residues. CDR3 in amino acids: CASSQNMQGEKLFF. CDR3 bases: TGTGCCAGCAGCCAAAATATGCAGGGTGAAAAACTGTTTTTT.

The gene calls are TRBV4-3 and TRBJ1-2; 7 nucleotides align to TRBD1. The germline V gene encodes CDR1 LGHNA and CDR2 YSLEER. The CDR3 consists of 14 residues. The V segment lost 1 base and the J segment 3 bases; nucleotides outside the gene matches: 2. The CDR3 sequence is CASSQVGTDYGYTF. As DNA, the CDR3 is TGCGCCAGCAGCCAAGTTGGGACAGACTATGGCTACACCTTC.

This clone has more than one count but fewer than ten. The V gene is TRBV19, the J gene TRBJ1-5; TRBD1 matches 9 bases. Germline trimming cut 6 bases from V and 5 bases from J; bases unmatched to any gene: 2. Germline lookup yields CDR1 LNHDA and CDR2 SQIVND (reference sequence). The CDR3 covers 13 residues. CDR3 in DNA: TGTGCCAGTAGCAGGGACAGGGATCAGCCCCAGCATTTT. Residues: CASSRDRDQPQHF.

The J gene is TRBJ2-5, the V gene TRBV6-2 or TRBV6-3; 8 nucleotides agree with TRBD1. Germline V gene lookup returns CDR1 MNHEY and CDR2 SVGEGT. V shed 0 bases, J shed 8 bases, and the junction held 20 bases outside the gene matches. There are 19 residues in the CDR3. Here the CDR3 reads CASSYSRGQVGARQGTQYF. DNA of the CDR3: TGTGCCAGCAGTTACTCGAGGGGACAGGTTGGGGCCCGACAAGGAACCCAGTACTTC.

The V and J genes are TRBV7-8 and TRBJ2-5; 10 bases match TRBD2. CDR3 length: 16 amino acids. V lost 1 base and J lost 4; bases outside the gene matches: 6. The germline gives CDR1 SGHVS, CDR2 FQNEAQ. The DNA for the CDR3 is TGTGCCAGCAGCTTAGTTGGTAGCGGGGGGTCAGAGACCCAGTACTTC. Encoded protein: CASSLVGSGGSETQYF.

The J gene is TRBJ2-4, the V gene TRBV5-1; 8 bases line up with TRBD1. The germline gives CDR1 SGHRS, CDR2 YFSETQ. Trimming took 0 bases from V and 9 from J; bases not matched to a gene: 5. This CDR3 is 14 amino acids long. As DNA, the CDR3 is TGCGCCAGCAGCTTGGCCCCGGACAGGGCCATTCAGTACTTC. This gives the protein CASSLAPDRAIQYF.

The chain employs TRBV9 and TRBJ2-3, with a possible D match to TRBD1 (6 bases). V lost 0 bases and J lost 0, with 8 bases in between. Germline loops: CDR1 SGDLS, CDR2 YYNGEE. The length of the CDR3 is 15 residues. CDR3 amino acids: CASSVGTASTDTQYF. CDR3 DNA sequence: TGTGCCAGCAGCGTAGGGACAGCTAGCACAGATACGCAGTATTTT.

The chain combines TRBV12-5 with TRBJ2-5, with 7 positions matching TRBD2. The trim removed 6 bases at V and 5 bases at J, leaving 6 bases unmatched. Per germline, CDR1 LGHNT and CDR2 FRNRAP. The CDR3 is 13 residues long. The DNA of the CDR3 is TGTGCTAGTGGCCGGGCCGGGGGGGAGACCCAGTACTTC. Protein sequence: CASGRAGGETQYF. Combining the CDR3 with reference TRBV12-5 and TRBJ2-5 gives the whole variable domain DARVTQTPRHKVTEMGQEVTMRCQPILGHNTVFWYRQTMMQGLELLAYFRNRAPLDDSGMPKDRFSAEMPDATLATLKIQPSEPRDSAVYFCASGRAGGETQYFGPGTRLLVL.

The chain links TRBV27 to TRBJ1-2; TRBD1 matches at 11 bases. The CDR3 has 16 amino acids. CDR1 and CDR2 from the germline V gene are MNHEY and SMNVEV (reference sequence). V was pared by 5 bases and J by 7 bases, with 12 bases of the junction left unmatched. CDR3 in amino acids: CASSLSVGQGAGGYTF. Written as DNA, the CDR3 is TGTGCCAGCAGTCTAAGCGTTGGACAGGGGGCAGGTGGCTACACCTTC.

V and J are TRBV29-1 and TRBJ2-1; D is uncertain. The CDR3 is 12 amino acids. V was trimmed by 7 bases and J by 0 bases, leaving 7 bases between them. In germline, CDR1 is SQVTM, CDR2 ANQGSEA. The CDR3 DNA sequence: TGCAGCGCTCATAGCTCCTACAATGAGCAGTTCTTC. This codes for CSAHSSYNEQFF.

The V and J genes are TRBV28 and TRBJ1-5; TRBD1 matches 7 bases. CDR3 length: 14 amino acids. After removal of 5 bases from V and 4 bases from J, the junction contained 5 bases not matched to a gene. Germline values: CDR1 MDHEN, CDR2 SYDVKM. The CDR3 coding sequence is TGTGCCAGCAGTCGCCGGGACAGTAATCAGCCCCAGCATTTT. Its translation: CASSRRDSNQPQHF.

In its sample, this clone was seen a few times. The chain has TRBV7-3 and TRBJ2-2; tentative D call: TRBD2 (5 bases). Trimming pared 1 base from V and 8 bases from J, leaving 8 bases between. Germline loops: CDR1 SGHTA, CDR2 FQGTGA. There are 13 residues in the CDR3. CDR3 loop: CASSLNRGGELFF. Here the CDR3 DNA reads TGTGCCAGCAGCTTAAACCGAGGGGGGGAGCTGTTTTTT.

The J gene is TRBJ2-1, the V gene TRBV28; D not resolved. Germline V lookup: CDR1 MDHEN, CDR2 SYDVKM. With 2 bases removed from V and 7 bases from J, the gap between germline ends came to 15 bases. This CDR3 has 15 amino acids. CDR3 DNA sequence: TGTGCCAGCAGTTTACCCTCCGACTCTCGGAATGAGCAGTTCTTC. It is translated as CASSLPSDSRNEQFF.

The gene calls are TRBV18 and TRBJ2-3, with 9 bases that match TRBD2. Germline lookup yields CDR1 KGHSH and CDR2 LQKENI. This CDR3 is built from 16 residues. V trimming: 3 bases; J trimming: 0 bases; junction bases outside the gene matches: 4. The DNA of the CDR3 is TGTGCCAGCTCACCCGTAGCGGGAGATAGCACAGATACGCAGTATTTT. Translating gives CASSPVAGDSTDTQYF.

This clone was counted a few times. This rearrangement joins TRBV30 to TRBJ2-7; no clear D gene. The CDR3 is made up of 13 amino acids. CDR1 and CDR2 (germline): GTSNPN, SVGIG (reference sequence). The V gene lost 0 bases and the J gene lost 2 bases, with 8 bases spanning the gap. The CDR3 reads CAWSVYFPYEQYF. The CDR3 DNA reads as TGTGCCTGGAGTGTATACTTCCCCTACGAGCAGTACTTC.

The rearrangement uses TRBV29-1 and TRBJ2-3, with D perhaps matching TRBD1 (6 bases). The CDR3 spans 16 residues. Trimming took off 4 bases at V and 0 bases at J, with 17 bases between the two ends. Germline assignment: CDR1 SQVTM and CDR2 ANQGSEA. The CDR3 DNA is TGCAGCGTTGTTGTTTGGACAGCCATTAGCACAGATACGCAGTATTTT. Translating gives CSVVVWTAISTDTQYF.

The chain has TRBV2 and TRBJ2-7, with a weak D call TRBD2 (6 bases). Trimming took off 4 bases at V and 7 bases at J, with 8 bases between the two ends. Germline-derived CDR1 and CDR2 are SNHLY and FYNNEI. CDR3 size: 11 residues. The CDR3, as DNA: TGTGCCAGCAGTGGGGAGGAGGAGCAGTACTTC. It specifies CASSGEEEQYF.

This rearrangement joins TRBV27 to TRBJ1-2, with D perhaps TRBD1 (5 bases). The CDR3 has 12 residues. Germline V lookup: CDR1 MNHEY, CDR2 SMNVEV (reference sequence). Deletions cut 2 bases from V and 13 bases from J, with 14 bases between. CDR3 bases: TGTGCCAGCAGTTTACCCGGGAGGGGTAGCACCTTC. Translating it yields CASSLPGRGSTF.